This T cell receptor (beta chain) stems from a study of OX40 agonist ivuxolimab in advanced cancers. In the study overall: Every 2 weeks, ivuxolimab was infused into the patients intravenously at between 0.01 and 10 mg/kg. General observations from the study: No determination was made of the antigen specificity of the expanded peripheral T cells.

Profiling relied on immunoSEQ multiplex PCR, and the TCRdb table lists in-frame clones only, not all of them. The data hold 50,000 to 75,000 clones, with roughly nine tenths observed a single time. CDR1 is SGHRS, CDR2 YFSETQ, per germline. V lost 1 base and J 1 base, leaving 12 bases between the germline ends. This CDR3 is 16 amino acids long. This clone showed up just a few times. Its specificity is not known. At cycle 4 day 1, cycle 7 day 1, and baseline, blood was sampled. Source: CD4+ or CD8+ T cells sorted from blood, taken in a trial of the OX40 agonist ivuxolimab. This sequence joins TRBV5-1 and TRBJ2-1; D perhaps matches TRBD1 (7 bases). This TCR came from an adult with an advanced solid tumor such as melanoma, head and neck, liver or kidney cancer. CDR3 loop: CASSLIPGGSYNEQFF. CDR3 coding DNA: TGCGCCAGCAGCTTGATCCCAGGGGGGTCCTACAATGAGCAGTTCTTC.